Each of the 25 T cell receptor beta chains below was sequenced from the same sample in a study of human T cells and chemical hapten exposure. As to time point: patch test 2, 6 weeks after DPC sensitization. Treatment meaning: therapeutic diphenylcyclopropenone sensitization with weekly scalp DPC. One entry per CDR3 protein, called by TCRdb with MiXCR from the RACE reads. The sample records tens of thousands of distinct CDR3 sequences, roughly 10% being singletons. The material sequenced was whole blood, taken in connection with sensitization to the hapten diphenylcyclopropenone (DPC). All receptors come from a woman aged 25 to 39 with alopecia areata. Some clones in this sample may be carry-over from other donors' samples.

The rearrangement uses TRBV9 and TRBJ2-2; 12 bases match TRBD1. The J segment lost 6 bases and the V segment lost 0 bases, leaving 6 bases of the junction unmatched. The germline V gene encodes CDR1 SGDLS and CDR2 YYNGEE. This CDR3 region has 17 residues. The CDR3 DNA sequence: TGTGCCAGCAGCGTAGCGGGACAGGGGGCGCAGTCCGGGGAGCTGTTTTTT. It is translated as CASSVAGQGAQSGELFF.

There are many counts of this clonotype. This chain joins TRBV29-1 and TRBJ1-1; the D is unclear. V was cut by 1 base and J by 4 bases, with 10 bases left in between. The CDR3 contains 13 residues. The germline V gene encodes CDR1 SQVTM and CDR2 ANQGSEA. For the CDR3, the DNA is TGCAGCGTTGAAGGGCAGGAGGGCACTGAAGCTTTCTTT. This sequence encodes CSVEGQEGTEAFF.

Ten or more counts support this clonotype. The chain carries TRBV5-1 and TRBJ2-2; the D gene is possibly TRBD1 (6 bases). V lost 0 bases and J 5 bases, leaving 11 bases between the germline ends. Germline CDR1 is SGHRS and CDR2 is YFSETQ. CDR3 length equals 15 residues. The CDR3 coding sequence is TGCGCCAGCAGCTTGGAAGTCAGGGGAACCGGGGAGCTGTTTTTT. It translates to CASSLEVRGTGELFF.

V gene TRBV20-1 combines with J gene TRBJ2-7; a possible D gene is TRBD1 (5 bases). Per the germline V gene, CDR1 is DFQATT and CDR2 is SNEGSKA (reference sequence). This CDR3 spans 13 amino acids. V was cut by 5 bases and J by 5 bases, with 16 bases left in between. The CDR3 here is CSAARQRNHEQYF. The CDR3 nucleotides read TGCAGTGCTGCCAGACAGAGAAACCACGAGCAGTACTTC.

This chain connects TRBV7-6 to TRBJ2-6; 7 positions agree with TRBD1. The V gene's germline CDR1 is SGHVS and CDR2 FNYEAQ. The CDR3 has 15 amino acids. Germline trimming cut 4 bases from V and 2 bases from J; bases unmatched to any gene: 2. CDR3 coding DNA: TGTGCCAGCAGCTCTACAGGGGCTGGGGCCAACGTCCTGACTTTC. Amino acid sequence: CASSSTGAGANVLTF.

The rearrangement joins TRBV19 to TRBJ2-7; 7 bases are shared with TRBD1. The CDR3 runs to 14 residues. V dropped 2 bases and J dropped 1; count of bases not matched to a gene: 2. Germline CDR1 LNHDA, CDR2 SQIVND (reference sequence). DNA for the CDR3: TGTGCCAGTAGTATAAGGACAGGATCCTACGAGCAGTACTTC. It specifies CASSIRTGSYEQYF.

This clonotype has a handful of counts. CDR3 sequence: CASSLILAHSGNTIYF. In DNA, the CDR3 is TGTGCCAGCAGTTTAATTCTAGCCCACTCTGGAAACACCATATATTTT. The chain has TRBV28 and TRBJ1-3; D is ambiguous. The V end was cut by 2 bases, the J end by 0 bases, with 11 bases between. The CDR3 covers 16 residues. The germline gives CDR1 MDHEN, CDR2 SYDVKM.

This chain uses TRBV2 with TRBJ1-6; the match to TRBD1 covers 8 bases. This CDR3 spans 13 amino acids. CDR1 is SNHLY, CDR2 FYNNEI, per germline. With V trimmed by 7 bases and J by 10 bases, 6 bases remained unmatched. CDR3 sequence (DNA): TGTGCCAGCAAAGGACAGGGATGGTCACCCCTCCACTTT. Translation gives CASKGQGWSPLHF.

The table lists this clonotype with many counts. This CDR3 is CSVAPGQNLYEQYF. The DNA of the CDR3 is TGCAGCGTTGCCCCGGGACAGAATCTTTACGAGCAGTACTTC. The chain recombines TRBV29-1 with TRBJ2-7; 7 nucleotides align to TRBD1. The germline V gene encodes CDR1 SQVTM and CDR2 ANQGSEA. The CDR3 totals 14 residues. V was clipped by 4 bases and J by 4 bases; unmatched bases: 10.

This clonotype was observed many times. V gene TRBV3-1 combines with J gene TRBJ1-1, with D tentatively TRBD1 (5 bases). Trimming pared 6 bases from V and 3 bases from J, leaving 8 bases between. Germline CDR1 reads LGHDT; CDR2 reads YNNKEL (reference sequence). The CDR3 is made up of 12 amino acids. CDR3 bases: TGTGCCAGCAGGGCAGGGTACACTGAAGCTTTCTTT. It codes for CASRAGYTEAFF.

Many counts were recorded for this clonotype. The chain combines TRBV12-5 with TRBJ1-1; no clear D. Trimming removed 4 bases at V and 3 bases at J, with 12 bases between. Germline V lookup: CDR1 LGHNT, CDR2 FRNRAP. The CDR3 has 14 amino acids. CDR3 in amino acids: CASGSGVWDTEAFF. The CDR3 DNA sequence: TGTGCTAGTGGTTCCGGCGTGTGGGACACTGAAGCTTTCTTT.

J is TRBJ2-7 and V is TRBV28; 9 bases agree with TRBD1. Germline loops: CDR1 MDHEN, CDR2 SYDVKM. This CDR3 spans 12 amino acids. V lost 4 bases, J lost 12 bases, and 7 bases stayed unmatched. CDR3 sequence: CASSWGQGKGYF. The CDR3 nucleotides are TGTGCCAGCAGTTGGGGACAGGGTAAGGGGTACTTC. The complete variable domain, with remaining parts taken from reference TRBV28 and TRBJ2-7, reads DVKVTQSSRYLVKRTGEKVFLECVQDMDHENMFWYRQDPGLGLRLIYFSYDVKMKEKGDIPEGYSVSREKKERFSLILESASTNQTSMYLCASSWGQGKGYFGPGTRLTVT.

This clonotype occurred a few times. The chain combines TRBV29-1 with TRBJ2-2; 11 nucleotides line up with TRBD1. V lost 7 bases, J lost 1 base, and 5 bases stayed unmatched. The CDR3 has 15 amino acids. The germline V gene has CDR1 SQVTM and CDR2 ANQGSEA. CDR3 region: CSARTGGENTGELFF. In nucleotides, the CDR3 is TGCAGCGCCAGGACAGGGGGCGAGAACACCGGGGAGCTGTTTTTT.

The chain carries TRBV5-1 and TRBJ1-4; 11 bases align to TRBD1. Germline CDR1 SGHRS, CDR2 YFSETQ. There are 15 residues in the CDR3. J was trimmed by 8 bases and V by 3 bases; bases with no gene match: 6. CDR3 region: CASSSGQGASEKLFF. The CDR3 bases are TGCGCCAGCAGCTCCGGACAGGGGGCAAGCGAAAAACTGTTTTTT. Complete variable domain (other parts from reference TRBV5-1 and TRBJ1-4): KAGVTQTPRYLIKTRGQQVTLSCSPISGHRSVSWYQQTPGQGLQFLFEYFSETQRNKGNFPGRFSGRQFSNSRSEMNVSTLELGDSALYLCASSSGQGASEKLFFGSGTQLSVL.

This clonotype was counted between two and nine times. The J gene is TRBJ2-1, the V gene TRBV11-3; 9 nucleotides agree with TRBD1. The V segment lost 5 bases and the J segment 4 bases; nucleotides outside the gene matches: 9. Germline V CDR1 and CDR2: SGHNT, YENEEA. The CDR3 extends over 16 amino acids. The CDR3 sequence is CASSASAGTGYNEQFF. In DNA form, the CDR3 reads TGTGCCAGCAGCGCAAGCGCCGGGACAGGGTACAATGAGCAGTTCTTC.

This clonotype was detected a few times. The V gene is TRBV14, the J gene TRBJ1-6, with D unresolved. The CDR3 loop spans 15 amino acids. Germline CDR1 reads SGHDN; CDR2 reads FVKESK. Trimming shortened V by 1 base and J by 1 base, and 5 bases separated the two germline ends. CDR3 sequence: CASSQARSYNSPLHF. In DNA, the CDR3 is TGTGCCAGCAGCCAAGCCAGATCCTATAATTCACCCCTCCACTTT.

This chain links TRBV28 with TRBJ2-7; D tentatively fits TRBD1 or TRBD2 (5 bases each). CDR3 length: 14 residues. Trimming cost V 11 bases and J 2 bases, with 19 bases left between them. Germline V gene data show CDR1 as MDHEN and CDR2 as SYDVKM. CDR3 sequence reads: CAHGPGRITYEQYF. Here the CDR3 DNA reads TGTGCCCACGGACCGGGACGGATAACCTACGAGCAGTACTTC. Complete variable domain (other parts from reference TRBV28 and TRBJ2-7): DVKVTQSSRYLVKRTGEKVFLECVQDMDHENMFWYRQDPGLGLRLIYFSYDVKMKEKGDIPEGYSVSREKKERFSLILESASTNQTSMYLCAHGPGRITYEQYFGPGTRLTVT.

This clonotype was seen at least ten times. The V gene is TRBV5-1, the J gene TRBJ1-5, with D perhaps matching TRBD1 (5 bases). The CDR3 length is 17 residues. CDR1 is SGHRS and CDR2 is YFSETQ in the germline V gene. Trimming removed 0 bases from V and 0 bases from J, with 13 bases in between. CDR3 coding DNA: TGCGCCAGCAGCTTGGAGGCAGGGAGTAGTAGCAATCAGCCCCAGCATTTT. Protein: CASSLEAGSSSNQPQHF.

This clonotype has just a few counts. This chain uses TRBV11-3 with TRBJ2-2; 8 bases agree with TRBD2. V shed 1 base and J 5 bases; nucleotides not matched to a gene: 6. CDR1 and CDR2 from the germline V gene are SGHNT and YENEEA. The CDR3 spans 16 residues. The CDR3 DNA is TGTGCCAGCAGCTTAGCAGCGGGAGTTGGTACCGGGGAGCTGTTTTTT. Protein sequence: CASSLAAGVGTGELFF. Filled out from reference TRBV11-3 and TRBJ2-2, the complete variable domain reads EAGVVQSPRYKIIEKKQPVAFWCNPISGHNTLYWYLQNLGQGPELLIRYENEEAVDDSQLPKDRFSAERLKGVDSTLKIQPAELGDSAVYLCASSLAAGVGTGELFFGEGSRLTVL.

CDR3 region: CASSLSPRGDYEQYF. CDR3 DNA: TGTGCCAGCAGCTTATCCCCGCGGGGCGACTACGAGCAGTACTTC. The chain uses TRBV7-2 and TRBJ2-7; possibly TRBD2 for D (6 bases). There are 15 residues in the CDR3. Germline CDR1 reads SGHTA; CDR2 reads FQGNSA. V dropped 2 bases and J dropped 3 bases, with 14 bases sitting between them.

In its sample, this clonotype was seen many times. The genes are TRBV7-6 and TRBJ2-5, with D perhaps matching TRBD1 (6 bases). The CDR3 contains 17 residues. V dropped 5 bases and J dropped 0 bases, with 19 bases sitting between them. CDR1 SGHVS and CDR2 FNYEAQ come from the germline V gene. This chain's CDR3 is CASSVPQGLPYQETQYF. CDR3 bases: TGTGCCAGCAGCGTACCTCAGGGGCTCCCGTACCAAGAGACCCAGTACTTC.

There are a few counts of this clonotype. The chain couples TRBV19 to TRBJ1-5; D remains ambiguous. V was pared by 3 bases and J by 4 bases, with 7 bases between. The germline V gene has CDR1 LNHDA and CDR2 SQIVND (reference sequence). The length of the CDR3 is 13 residues. The CDR3 region has the DNA TGTGCCAGTAGTATCCAGGCTAATCAGCCCCAGCATTTT. This sequence encodes CASSIQANQPQHF.

The J gene is TRBJ2-1, the V gene TRBV6-5, with TRBD2 identical over 10 bases. CDR1 and CDR2 (germline): MNHEY, SVGAGI. V dropped 6 bases and J dropped 3; count of bases not matched to a gene: 8. The CDR3 length is 16 residues. The CDR3: CASSPGSSGSYNEQFF. CDR3 in DNA: TGTGCCAGCAGCCCCGGGTCTAGCGGGAGCTACAATGAGCAGTTCTTC.

This clonotype showed up many times. This chain joins TRBV28 and TRBJ1-1; 7 nucleotides agree with TRBD1. Germline-derived CDR1 and CDR2 are MDHEN and SYDVKM. The CDR3 runs 14 residues. V dropped 4 bases and J dropped 1; count of bases not matched to a gene: 3. In DNA, the CDR3 is TGTGCCAGCAGTTCGGGACAGTCGAACACTGAAGCTTTCTTT. It yields the protein CASSSGQSNTEAFF. Combining the CDR3 with reference TRBV28 and TRBJ1-1 gives the whole variable domain DVKVTQSSRYLVKRTGEKVFLECVQDMDHENMFWYRQDPGLGLRLIYFSYDVKMKEKGDIPEGYSVSREKKERFSLILESASTNQTSMYLCASSSGQSNTEAFFGQGTRLTVV.

This clonotype was picked up many times. DNA for the CDR3: TGCAGTGCCATAGTGGGGGCCTACGAGCAGTACTTC. This sequence encodes CSAIVGAYEQYF. The chain couples TRBV20-1 to TRBJ2-7; D may match TRBD1 or TRBD2 (5 bases each). The CDR3 extends over 12 amino acids. The germline V gene encodes CDR1 DFQATT and CDR2 SNEGSKA (reference sequence). Trimming shortened V by 6 bases and J by 2 bases, and 11 bases separated the two germline ends.